This TCR beta chain derives from a study of shared clonotypes between healthy human individuals. As for the study in general: Those who served as donors were a couple of women and a few men between the ages of 18 and 49.

General study points: Researchers sampled only blood; tissue repertoires likely differ.

The authors ran the assay at deep level. Profiling relied on immunoSEQ multiplex PCR, and the TCRdb table lists in-frame clones only, not all of them. The sample comprises about 500,000 clones, over 60% of which are singletons, and about 11% rests with the top ten. The CDR3 consists of 14 residues. Germline values: CDR1 SGHRS, CDR2 YFSETQ. Between the trimmed V and J ends, which lost 0 bases and 0 bases, there was a span of 5 bases. As for this clone: Its cognate antigen is unknown. Other nucleotide sequences from this sample produce the same CDR3.

Donors included only healthy HIV-negative adults lacking recent acute infections or vaccinations. The sequence came from a woman in her thirties or forties in good health. Some clones in this sample may be carry-over from other donors' samples. Sample: PBMCs. The J gene is TRBJ2-3, the V gene TRBV5-1; D gene unclear. The CDR3 nucleotides are TGCGCCAGCAGCTTGGCGGATAGCACAGATACGCAGTATTTT. Translated, it gives CASSLADSTDTQYF. Combining the CDR3 with reference TRBV5-1 and TRBJ2-3 gives the whole variable domain KAGVTQTPRYLIKTRGQQVTLSCSPISGHRSVSWYQQTPGQGLQFLFEYFSETQRNKGNFPGRFSGRQFSNSRSEMNVSTLELGDSALYLCASSLADSTDTQYFGPGTRLTVL.